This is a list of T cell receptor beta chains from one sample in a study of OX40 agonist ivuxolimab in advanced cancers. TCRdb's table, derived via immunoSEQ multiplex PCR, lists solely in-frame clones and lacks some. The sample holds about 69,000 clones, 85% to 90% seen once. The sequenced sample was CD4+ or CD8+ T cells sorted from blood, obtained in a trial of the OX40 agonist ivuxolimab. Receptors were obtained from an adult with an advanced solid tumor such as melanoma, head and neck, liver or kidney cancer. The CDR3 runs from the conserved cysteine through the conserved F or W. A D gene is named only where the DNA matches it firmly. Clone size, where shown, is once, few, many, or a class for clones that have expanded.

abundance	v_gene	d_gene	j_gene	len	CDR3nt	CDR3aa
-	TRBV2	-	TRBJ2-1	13	TGTGCCAGCAGTGGGGTAAGGGGCAATGAGCAGTTCTTC	CASSGVRGNEQFF
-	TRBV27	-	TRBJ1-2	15	TGTGCCAGCAGTTCGCGCGGAAAGGGGATTTATGGCTACACCTTC	CASSSRGKGIYGYTF
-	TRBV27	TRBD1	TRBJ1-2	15	TGTGCCAGCAGTTTAGGCGGGACAGGGGGCTATGGCTACACCTTC	CASSLGGTGGYGYTF
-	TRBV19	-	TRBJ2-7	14	TGTGCCAGTAGTAATAGCGACAGTACCTACGAGCAGTACTTC	CASSNSDSTYEQYF
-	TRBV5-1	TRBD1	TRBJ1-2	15	TGCGCCAGCAGCTTATCAGGGGGCCGGAACTATGGCTACACCTTC	CASSLSGGRNYGYTF
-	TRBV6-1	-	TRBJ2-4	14	TGTGCCAGCACAGCGTTAGGGGGCAAAAACATTCAGTACTTC	CASTALGGKNIQYF
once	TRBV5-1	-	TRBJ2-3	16	TGCGCCAGCAGCTTGGAAATAGCGTCTAGCACAGATACGCAGTATTTT	CASSLEIASSTDTQYF
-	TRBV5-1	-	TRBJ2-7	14	TGCGCCAGCAGCTTGGAGGACAGATCCTACGAGCAGTACTTC	CASSLEDRSYEQYF
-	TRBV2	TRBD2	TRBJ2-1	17	TGTGCCAGCAGGGGGGGGTTCGGAGCGAGCTCCTACAATGAGCAGTTCTTC	CASRGGFGASSYNEQFF
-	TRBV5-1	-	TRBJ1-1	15	TGCGCCAGCAGCTCCGCTGTCACCCTGAGGGCTGAAGCTTTCTTT	CASSSAVTLRAEAFF
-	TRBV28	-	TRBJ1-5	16	TGTGCCAGCAGTGGAACAGGGAGTAGGAGCAATCAGCCCCAGCATTTT	CASSGTGSRSNQPQHF
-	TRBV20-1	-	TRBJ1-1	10	TGCAGTGCTAGAGACAGGGAAGCTTTCTTT	CSARDREAFF
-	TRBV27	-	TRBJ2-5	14	TGTGCCAGCAGTTTATTGGGGAGGTGGGAGACCCAGTACTTC	CASSLLGRWETQYF
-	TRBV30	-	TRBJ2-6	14	TGTGCCTGGAGCCATGACGTTGGGGCCAACGTCCTGACTTTC	CAWSHDVGANVLTF
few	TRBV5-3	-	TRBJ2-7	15	TGTGCCAGAAGCTTATTGTTCAGGGAGACCTACGAGCAGTACTTC	CARSLLFRETYEQYF
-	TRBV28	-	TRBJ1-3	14	TGTGCCAGTGTTACCGGGACGGGATCTTACACCATATATTTT	CASVTGTGSYTIYF
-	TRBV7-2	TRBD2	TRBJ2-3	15	TGTGCCAGCAGTTATCGGACTAGCGGGGCAGATACGCAGTATTTT	CASSYRTSGADTQYF
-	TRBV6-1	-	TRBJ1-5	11	TGTGCCAGCAGGGGGGATCAGCCCCAGCATTTT	CASRGDQPQHF
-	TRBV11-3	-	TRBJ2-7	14	TGTGCCAGCAGCTTAGCGGGGGGCCTGAGAGAGCAGTACTTC	CASSLAGGLREQYF
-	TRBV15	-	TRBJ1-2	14	TGTGCCACCAGCCGAAACACCGGGGGCTATGGCTACACCTTC	CATSRNTGGYGYTF
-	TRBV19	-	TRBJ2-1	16	TGTGCCAGTAGTACATCCTTGGCGACGGCCCCCAATGAGCAGTTCTTC	CASSTSLATAPNEQFF
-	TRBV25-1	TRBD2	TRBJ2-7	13	TGTGCCAGCAGTGCGCCGGGACTAGACGAGCAGTACTTC	CASSAPGLDEQYF
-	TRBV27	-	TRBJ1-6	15	TGTGCCAGTCTCCTTTTGGGCTCCTATAATTCACCCCTCCACTTT	CASLLLGSYNSPLHF
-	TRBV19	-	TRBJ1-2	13	TGTGCCAGTAGTATAGTGGGGCCTAGCGGCTACACCTTC	CASSIVGPSGYTF
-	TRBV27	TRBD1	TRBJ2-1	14	TGTGCCAGCAGTACCCCCCAGGGGGCCAATGAGCAGTTCTTC	CASSTPQGANEQFF
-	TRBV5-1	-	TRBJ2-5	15	TGCGCCAGCAGCCGTGGGGACACCGGGCAAGAGACCCAGTACTTC	CASSRGDTGQETQYF
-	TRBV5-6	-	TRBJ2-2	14	TGTGCCAGCAGCTTGCTCAGCGGAGGCGGGGAGCTGTTTTTT	CASSLLSGGGELFF
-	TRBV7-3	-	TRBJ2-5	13	TGTGCCAGCAGCTTAACCATGCAAGAGACCCAGTACTTC	CASSLTMQETQYF
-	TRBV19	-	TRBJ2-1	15	TGTGCCAGTAGTAAAGGACACCCTCCCCCCAGTGAGCAGTTCTTC	CASSKGHPPPSEQFF
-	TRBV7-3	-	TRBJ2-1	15	TGTGCCAGCAGCCCAAGGTCTAGTTACTACAATGAGCAGTTCTTC	CASSPRSSYYNEQFF
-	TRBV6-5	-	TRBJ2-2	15	TGTGCCAGCAGTTCTGGAGGGTACCACACCGGGGAGCTGTTTTTT	CASSSGGYHTGELFF
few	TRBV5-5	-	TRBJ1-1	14	TGTGCCAGCAGCTCGACAGCTATGAACACTGAAGCTTTCTTT	CASSSTAMNTEAFF
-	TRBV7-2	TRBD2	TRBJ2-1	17	TGTGCCAGCAGCTTAGGGACTAGCCCGAGCTCCTACAATGAGCAGTTCTTC	CASSLGTSPSSYNEQFF
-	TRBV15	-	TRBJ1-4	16	TGTGCCACCAGCAGAGATCCAGTAGTTAGTAATGAAAAACTGTTTTTT	CATSRDPVVSNEKLFF
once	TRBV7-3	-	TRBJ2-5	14	TGTGCCAGCAGCTTAACCGCCAGGGTGGAGACCCAGTACTTC	CASSLTARVETQYF
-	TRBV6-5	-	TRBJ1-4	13	TGTGCCAGCAAAGGGGGAAGGGATGAAAAACTGTTTTTT	CASKGGRDEKLFF
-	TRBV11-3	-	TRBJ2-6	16	TGTGCCAGCAGCTTACTTGGACAGTCTGGGGCCAACGTCCTGACTTTC	CASSLLGQSGANVLTF
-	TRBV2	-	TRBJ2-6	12	TGTGCCAGCAGAGCGGGGGCCAACGTCCTGACTTTC	CASRAGANVLTF
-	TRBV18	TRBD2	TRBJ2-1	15	TGTGCCAGCTCACCCAGAACTAGCGGGAGAGGGGAGCAGTTCTTC	CASSPRTSGRGEQFF
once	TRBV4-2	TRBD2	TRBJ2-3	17	TGTGCCAGCAGCCAAACAGAACTAGCGGGAGAGGTAGATACGCAGTATTTT	CASSQTELAGEVDTQYF
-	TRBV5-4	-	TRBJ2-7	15	TGTGCCAGCAGCAATCCCCGGACATCCCTCTACGAGCAGTACTTC	CASSNPRTSLYEQYF
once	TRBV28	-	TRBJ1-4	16	TGTGCCAGCAGTTTATACCCAAGTGTTGGTAATGAAAAACTGTTTTTT	CASSLYPSVGNEKLFF
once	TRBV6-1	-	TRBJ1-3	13	TGTGCCAGCATGGGTCTCTCTGGAAACACCATATATTTT	CASMGLSGNTIYF
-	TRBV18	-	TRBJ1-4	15	TGTGCCAGCTCGTTCGGGAGGTCGGGTAATGAAAAACTGTTTTTT	CASSFGRSGNEKLFF
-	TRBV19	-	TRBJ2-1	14	TGTGCCAGTAGTCGGCTGGGGGCAATCAATGAGCAGTTCTTC	CASSRLGAINEQFF
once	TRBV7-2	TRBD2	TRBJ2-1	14	TGTGCCAGCAGCTGGGGGACTAGCGGGGACGGGCAGTTCTTC	CASSWGTSGDGQFF
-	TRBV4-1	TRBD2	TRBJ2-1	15	TGCGCCAGCAGCCATACGGGAGGACCGAATTTTGAGCAGTTCTTC	CASSHTGGPNFEQFF
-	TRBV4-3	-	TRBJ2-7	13	TGCGCCAGCAGCCTAGATCAAGGGAGCGAGCAGTACTTC	CASSLDQGSEQYF
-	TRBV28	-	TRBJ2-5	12	TGTGCCAGCAGTTTGAGGGCAGAGACCCAGTACTTC	CASSLRAETQYF
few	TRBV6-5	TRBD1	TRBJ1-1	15	TGTGCCAGCAGTTCCCCGACAGGGATGAACACTGAAGCTTTCTTT	CASSSPTGMNTEAFF